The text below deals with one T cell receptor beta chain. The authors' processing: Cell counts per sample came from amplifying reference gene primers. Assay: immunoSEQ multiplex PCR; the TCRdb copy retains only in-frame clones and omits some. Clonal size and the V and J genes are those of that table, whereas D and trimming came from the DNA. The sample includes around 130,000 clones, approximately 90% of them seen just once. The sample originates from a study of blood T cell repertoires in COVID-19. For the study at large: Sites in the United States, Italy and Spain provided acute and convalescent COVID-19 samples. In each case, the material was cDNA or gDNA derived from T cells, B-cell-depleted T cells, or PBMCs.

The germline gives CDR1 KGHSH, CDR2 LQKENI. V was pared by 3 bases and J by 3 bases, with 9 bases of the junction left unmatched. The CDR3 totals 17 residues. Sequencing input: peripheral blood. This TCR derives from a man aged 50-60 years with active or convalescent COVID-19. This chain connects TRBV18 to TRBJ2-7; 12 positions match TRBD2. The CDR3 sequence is CASSPRTSGITSYEQYF. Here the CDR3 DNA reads TGTGCCAGCTCACCCCGGACTAGCGGGATTACAAGCTACGAGCAGTACTTC. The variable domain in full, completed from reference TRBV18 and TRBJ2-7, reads NAGVMQNPRHLVRRRGQEARLRCSPMKGHSHVYWYRQLPEEGLKFMVYLQKENIIDESGMPKERFSAEFPKEGPSILRIQQVVRGDSAAYFCASSPRTSGITSYEQYFGPGTRLTVT.